This is a list of T cell receptor beta chains from one sample in a study of high-grade serous ovarian cancer treatment subgroups. Clones were read by immunoSEQ multiplex PCR, and TCRdb kept only the in-frame ones, dropping some. The sample yields more than 35,000 clones, around three quarters seen once. Material: tumor tissue. The receptor source for this set is a human donor with high-grade serous ovarian cancer. Both conserved end residues are part of each CDR3. The D gene is left open where the match is weak. The size field is filled for only some rows; it gives once, few, many or a size class.

D gene,clone size,V gene,J gene,CDR3 protein,CDR3 DNA
-,few,TRBV2,TRBJ2-1,CASCNQGWQFF,TGTGCCAGCTGTAATCAGGGATGGCAGTTCTTC
TRBD2,-,TRBV29-1,TRBJ2-5,CSVSAGARVETQYF,TGCAGCGTCTCAGCGGGAGCGAGAGTAGAGACCCAGTACTTC
TRBD1,few,TRBV28,TRBJ2-7,CASLTGREQYF,TGTGCCAGCTTGACAGGGCGCGAGCAGTACTTC
-,-,TRBV20-1,TRBJ2-1,CSAFYNEQFF,TGCAGTGCTTTTTACAATGAGCAGTTCTTC
-,few,TRBV28,TRBJ1-3,CASSSGVENTIYF,TGTGCCAGCAGTTCAGGGGTGGAAAACACCATATATTTT
-,-,TRBV5-8,TRBJ2-7,CASSLWGEDEQYF,TGTGCCAGCAGCTTATGGGGGGAGGACGAGCAGTACTTC
-,-,TRBV7-9,TRBJ1-2,CASSFHWKSYGYTF,TGTGCCAGCAGCTTCCACTGGAAGAGCTATGGCTACACCTTC
-,once,TRBV5-1,TRBJ2-2,CASSSLGTENTGELFF,TGCGCCAGCAGCTCCCTCGGGACGGAGAACACCGGGGAGCTGTTTTTT
TRBD1,-,TRBV6-5,TRBJ2-7,CASSRDREYEQYF,TGTGCCAGCAGTCGGGACAGAGAATACGAGCAGTACTTC
-,-,TRBV7-7,TRBJ2-5,CASAEGGETQYF,TGTGCCAGCGCCGAGGGGGGAGAGACCCAGTACTTC
-,once,TRBV11-2,TRBJ2-6,CASSLKRVPSGANVLTF,TGTGCCAGCAGCCTAAAAAGGGTACCCTCTGGGGCCAACGTCCTGACTTTC
TRBD1,few,TRBV7-9,TRBJ1-5,CASSGQGQGRQPQHF,TGTGCCAGCAGCGGACAGGGCCAGGGGCGTCAGCCCCAGCATTTT
-,-,TRBV5-1,TRBJ1-3,CASSGSGDTIYF,TGCGCCAGCAGCGGAAGTGGAGACACCATATATTTT
TRBD1,-,TRBV7-9,TRBJ2-1,CASSLGTGGNEQFF,TGTGCCAGCAGCTTAGGGACAGGGGGCAATGAGCAGTTCTTC
-,-,TRBV4-1,TRBJ1-1,CASSQRENTEAFF,TGCGCCAGCAGCCAACGGGAGAACACTGAAGCTTTCTTT
-,-,TRBV25-1,TRBJ2-3,CASSESPAATSDTQYF,TGTGCCAGCAGTGAATCCCCAGCGGCAACATCGGATACGCAGTATTTT
-,-,TRBV27,TRBJ2-1,CASSTGRLGNEQFF,TGTGCCAGCTCGACAGGGAGGTTGGGCAATGAGCAGTTCTTC
TRBD1,-,TRBV4-3,TRBJ1-2,CASSHDTGGDGYTF,TGCGCCAGCAGCCACGATACAGGGGGTGATGGCTACACCTTC
TRBD1,-,TRBV6-1,TRBJ2-7,CASSPGQGWEQYF,TGTGCCAGCAGTCCAGGACAGGGTTGGGAGCAGTACTTC
-,-,TRBV5-1,TRBJ1-5,CASRRGAESNQPQHF,TGCGCCAGCAGAAGGGGGGCAGAGAGCAATCAGCCCCAGCATTTT
-,-,TRBV19,TRBJ1-5,CASTSAGRLQPQHF,TGTGCCAGTACCTCGGCAGGGCGGCTTCAGCCCCAGCATTTT
-,once,TRBV5-4,TRBJ2-3,CASSSAKGTANTDTQYF,TGTGCCAGCAGCTCAGCCAAAGGGACCGCGAACACAGATACGCAGTATTTT
TRBD2,-,TRBV7-2,TRBJ2-2,CASTLGAGGPNTGELFF,TGTGCCAGCACCCTCGGAGCGGGAGGGCCGAACACCGGGGAGCTGTTTTTT
TRBD1,-,TRBV7-2,TRBJ2-7,CASSLTGEQPSYEQYF,TGTGCCAGCAGCTTGACAGGGGAGCAGCCTTCCTACGAGCAGTACTTC
-,-,TRBV6-5,TRBJ2-1,CASSYTNSYNEQFF,TGTGCCAGCAGTTACACCAACTCCTACAATGAGCAGTTCTTC
-,-,TRBV14,TRBJ2-7,CASSQDWDGTQATNIYF,TGTGCCAGCAGCCAAGATTGGGACGGCACACAAGCCACAAACATATATTTC
-,-,TRBV13,TRBJ2-7,CASSLRWKNEQYF,TGTGCCAGCAGCTTACGATGGAAAAACGAGCAGTACTTC
-,-,TRBV11-2,TRBJ2-5,CASSLGTGDRETQYF,TGTGCCAGCAGCTTAGGAACCGGGGACCGCGAGACCCAGTACTTC
-,-,TRBV6-5,TRBJ1-2,CASSYSSGIYGYTF,TGTGCCAGCAGTTACTCGAGTGGAATCTATGGCTACACCTTC
-,-,TRBV9,TRBJ2-2,CASSARRRGPGELFF,TGTGCCAGCAGCGCCCGGCGGAGGGGGCCCGGGGAGCTGTTTTTT
-,-,TRBV5-6,TRBJ2-1,CASSFIGSYNEQFF,TGTGCCAGCAGCTTTATTGGCTCCTACAATGAGCAGTTCTTC
-,-,TRBV5-1,TRBJ2-7,CASSPGQIPYEQYF,TGCGCCAGCAGCCCAGGACAGATCCCGTACGAGCAGTACTTC
-,once,TRBV19,TRBJ2-4,CASSRYSRGGDHQYF,TGTGCCAGTAGCCGTTATTCCAGGGGCGGGGACCATCAGTACTTC
-,-,TRBV11-2,TRBJ1-6,CASSLRTVSSYNSPLHF,TGTGCCAGCAGCTTACGGACCGTGAGCTCCTATAATTCACCCCTCCACTTT
-,-,TRBV28,TRBJ2-7,CASSLCGVGEQYF,TGTGCCAGCAGTTTATGTGGGGTGGGGGAGCAGTACTTC
-,-,TRBV4-1,TRBJ2-5,CASSLLRGAGAQETQYF,TGCGCCAGCAGCCTCCTACGTGGGGCGGGTGCCCAAGAGACCCAGTACTTC
-,-,TRBV5-6,TRBJ1-2,CASSLGIGGAYGYTF,TGTGCCAGCAGCTTGGGGATCGGGGGCGCCTATGGCTACACCTTC
-,-,TRBV11-2,TRBJ2-3,CASSFGDTQYF,TGTGCCAGCAGCTTTGGAGATACGCAGTATTTT